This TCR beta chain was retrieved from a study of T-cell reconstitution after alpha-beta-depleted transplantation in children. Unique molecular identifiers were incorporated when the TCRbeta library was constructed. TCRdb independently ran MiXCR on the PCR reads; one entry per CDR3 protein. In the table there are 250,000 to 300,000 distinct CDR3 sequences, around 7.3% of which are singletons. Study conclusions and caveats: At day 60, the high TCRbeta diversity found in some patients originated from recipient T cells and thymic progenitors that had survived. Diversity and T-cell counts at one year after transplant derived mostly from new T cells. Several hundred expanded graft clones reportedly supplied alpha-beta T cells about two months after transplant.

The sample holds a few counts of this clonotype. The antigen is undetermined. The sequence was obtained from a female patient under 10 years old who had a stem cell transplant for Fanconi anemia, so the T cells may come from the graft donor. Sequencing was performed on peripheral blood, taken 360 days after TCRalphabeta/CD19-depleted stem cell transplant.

The CDR3 DNA sequence: TGTGCCAGCAGTGAGCCCCCTACAGGGCCCGTGAACACTGAAGCTTTCTTT. This codes for CASSEPPTGPVNTEAFF. The chain employs TRBV6-1 and TRBJ1-1; D possibly corresponds to TRBD1 (6 bases). V lost 3 bases, J lost 0 bases, and 17 bases lay in between. There are 17 residues in the CDR3. Germline CDR1 reads MNHNS; CDR2 reads SASEGT.